One T cell receptor (beta chain) is described in this entry. The target antigen is unknown. The sample is drawn from a study of PD-1 blockade in classical Hodgkin lymphoma. This table comes from immunoSEQ multiplex PCR, and its TCRdb copy is limited to in-frame clones, with some not included. The table lists 80,000 to 100,000 clones, roughly 92% of them singletons. Patients all relapsed after autologous stem cell transplantation, and there was variation in brentuximab vedotin exposure. General study results and limits: Exclusion was applied to patients who started nivolumab under 1 year after ASCT. Underlying causes for the observed repertoire differences were not defined, possibly disease activity or prior therapy. Patients newly diagnosed and complete responders had comparable baseline diversity.

Germline CDR1 is MNHNY and CDR2 is SVGAGI (reference sequence). J was trimmed by 3 bases and V by 4 bases; bases with no gene match: 7. This CDR3 is built from 16 residues. The clonotype originates from a human donor with classical Hodgkin lymphoma. The specimen was peripheral blood mononuclear cells (PBMCs), collected at baseline. V and J are TRBV6-6 and TRBJ2-1, with TRBD2 matching 9 bases. The CDR3 nucleotides are TGTGCCAGCAGTTTCGTGGGGCGGGAGGGCTACAATGAGCAGTTCTTC. As protein: CASSFVGREGYNEQFF.